This T cell receptor (beta chain) was recorded in a study of blood T cell repertoires in COVID-19. Sequencing used immunoSEQ multiplex PCR; TCRdb keeps in-frame clones, though not all of them. This table holds approximately 300,000 clones, 85% to 90% found once. The CDR3 runs to 15 residues. The germline V gene encodes CDR1 SGHTA and CDR2 FQGNSA. The V end was cut by 4 bases, the J end by 0 bases, with 10 bases between. Source material: peripheral blood. The clonotype was recovered from a woman aged 30 to 39 with COVID-19, enrolled during active disease. The V and J genes are TRBV7-2 and TRBJ2-1; TRBD1 might be the D (6 bases). CDR3 sequence (DNA): TGTGCCAGCAGCTCTACAGGGAGCTCCTACAATGAGCAGTTCTTC. This translates into CASSSTGSSYNEQFF.